The entry below gives a single T cell receptor (beta chain) sequence along with its context. The sample belongs to a study of blood T cell repertoires in COVID-19. For the study at large: T cells, B-cell-depleted T cells, or PBMCs provided the cDNA or gDNA that served as material.

The table came from immunoSEQ multiplex PCR; TCRdb's copy has only in-frame clones and leaves some out. The sample lists some 180,000 clones, roughly four fifths occurring once. The germline V and J ends were trimmed by 1 base and 1 base, with 12 bases remaining between them. Germline V lookup: CDR1 SGHTA, CDR2 FQGTGA. The CDR3 has 16 amino acids. This sequence was found in a woman in her forties with COVID-19, enrolled during active disease. V usage is TRBV7-3 and J usage is TRBJ2-3; D unclear. Sample: peripheral blood. CDR3 nucleotides: TGTGCCAGCAGCTTAATCCCAACAACGCGCACAGATACGCAGTATTTT. This codes for CASSLIPTTRTDTQYF.